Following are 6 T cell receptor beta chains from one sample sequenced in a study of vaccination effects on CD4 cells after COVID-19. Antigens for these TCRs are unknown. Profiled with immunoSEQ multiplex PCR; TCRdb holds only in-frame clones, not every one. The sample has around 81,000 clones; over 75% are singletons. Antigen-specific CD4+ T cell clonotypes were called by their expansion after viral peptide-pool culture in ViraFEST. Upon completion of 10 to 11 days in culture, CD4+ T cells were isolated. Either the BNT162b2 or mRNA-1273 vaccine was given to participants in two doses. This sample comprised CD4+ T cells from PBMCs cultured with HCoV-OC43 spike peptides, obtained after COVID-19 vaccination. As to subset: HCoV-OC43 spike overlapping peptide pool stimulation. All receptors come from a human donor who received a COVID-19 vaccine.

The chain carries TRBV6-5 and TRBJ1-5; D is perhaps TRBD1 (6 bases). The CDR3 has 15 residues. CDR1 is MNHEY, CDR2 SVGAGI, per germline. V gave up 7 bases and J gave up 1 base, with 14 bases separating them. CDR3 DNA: TGTGCCAGCACCCCAGGGGTGGTAAGCAATCAGCCCCAGCATTTT. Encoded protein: CASTPGVVSNQPQHF.

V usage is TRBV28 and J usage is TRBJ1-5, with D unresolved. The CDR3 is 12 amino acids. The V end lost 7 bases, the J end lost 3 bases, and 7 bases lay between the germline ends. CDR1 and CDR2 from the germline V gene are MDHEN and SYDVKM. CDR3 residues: CASISLNQPQHF. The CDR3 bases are TGTGCCAGCATCTCCCTCAATCAGCCCCAGCATTTT.

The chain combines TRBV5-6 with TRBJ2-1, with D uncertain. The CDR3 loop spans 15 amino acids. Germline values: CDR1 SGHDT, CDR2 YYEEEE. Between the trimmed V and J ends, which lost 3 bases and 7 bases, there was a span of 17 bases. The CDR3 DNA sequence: TGTGCCAGCAGCTCCCGGTTCCCGGTCGGGAATGAGCAGTTCTTC. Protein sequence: CASSSRFPVGNEQFF.

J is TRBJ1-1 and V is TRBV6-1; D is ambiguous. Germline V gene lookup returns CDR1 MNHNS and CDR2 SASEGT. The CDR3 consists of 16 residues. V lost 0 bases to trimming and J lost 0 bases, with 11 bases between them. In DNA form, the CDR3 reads TGTGCCAGCAGTGAAGCTAAAGGAACCTTGAACACTGAAGCTTTCTTT. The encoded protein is CASSEAKGTLNTEAFF.

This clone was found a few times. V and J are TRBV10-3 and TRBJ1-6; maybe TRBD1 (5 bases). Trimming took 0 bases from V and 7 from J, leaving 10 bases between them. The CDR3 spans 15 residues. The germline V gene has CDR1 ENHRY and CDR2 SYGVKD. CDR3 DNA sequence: TGTGCCATCAGTGAGTCCGGACATATAAATTCACCCCTCCACTTT. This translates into CAISESGHINSPLHF.

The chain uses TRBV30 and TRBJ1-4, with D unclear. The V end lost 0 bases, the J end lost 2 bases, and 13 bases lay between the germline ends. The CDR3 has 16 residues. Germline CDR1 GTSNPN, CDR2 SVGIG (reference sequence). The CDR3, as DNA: TGTGCCTGGAGTGTAACGGGGTCCGGGACTAATGAAAAACTGTTTTTT. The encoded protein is CAWSVTGSGTNEKLFF.